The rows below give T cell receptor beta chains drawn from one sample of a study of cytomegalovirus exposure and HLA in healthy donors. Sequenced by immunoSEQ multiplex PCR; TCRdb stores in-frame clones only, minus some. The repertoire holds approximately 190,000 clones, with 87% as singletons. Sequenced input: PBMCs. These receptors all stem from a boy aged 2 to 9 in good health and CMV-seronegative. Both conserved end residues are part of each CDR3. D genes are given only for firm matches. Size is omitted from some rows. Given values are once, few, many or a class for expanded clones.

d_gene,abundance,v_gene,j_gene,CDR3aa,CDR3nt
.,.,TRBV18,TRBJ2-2,CASSLSRGNTGELFF,TGTGCCAGCTCACTAAGCCGCGGGAACACCGGGGAGCTGTTTTTT
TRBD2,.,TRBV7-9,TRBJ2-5,CASRRGVGETQYF,TGTGCCAGCCGACGGGGGGTCGGAGAGACCCAGTACTTC
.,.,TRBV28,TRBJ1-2,CASSPLMVQVIYGYTF,TGTGCCAGCAGTCCCCTAATGGTACAGGTCATCTATGGCTACACCTTC
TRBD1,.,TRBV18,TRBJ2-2,CASSPPKTGGKTGELFF,TGTGCCAGCTCACCCCCGAAGACAGGGGGGAAAACCGGGGAGCTGTTTTTT
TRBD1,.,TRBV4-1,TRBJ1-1,CASSFRQGPNTEAFF,TGCGCCAGCAGCTTCCGACAGGGGCCGAACACTGAAGCTTTCTTT
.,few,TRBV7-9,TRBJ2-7,CSSSRDSYEQYF,TGTTCCAGCAGCCGGGACTCCTACGAGCAGTACTTC
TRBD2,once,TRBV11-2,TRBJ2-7,CASSLRTGLETNQEQYF,TGTGCCAGCAGCTTACGTACGGGACTAGAAACAAACCAAGAGCAGTACTTC
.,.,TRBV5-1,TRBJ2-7,CASSSGQFIDEQYF,TGCGCCAGCAGCTCCGGACAATTTATAGACGAGCAGTACTTC
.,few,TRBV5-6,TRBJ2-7,CASSLAGQSYEQYF,TGTGCCAGCAGCTTGGCCGGACAGTCCTACGAGCAGTACTTC
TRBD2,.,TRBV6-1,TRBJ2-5,CASSDRSGRAVETQYF,TGTGCCAGCAGTGACCGTAGCGGGAGGGCGGTAGAGACCCAGTACTTC
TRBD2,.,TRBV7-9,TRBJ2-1,CASSSTGTSGLNSYNEQFF,TGTGCCAGCAGCTCTACCGGGACTAGCGGGCTCAACTCCTACAATGAGCAGTTCTTC
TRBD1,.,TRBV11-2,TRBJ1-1,CASSFGTGGNTEAFF,TGTGCCAGCAGCTTTGGGACAGGGGGGAACACTGAAGCTTTCTTT
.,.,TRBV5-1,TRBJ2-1,CASSSPSSVGARNEQFF,TGCGCCAGCAGCTCCCCTTCCAGCGTGGGGGCCAGGAATGAGCAGTTCTTC
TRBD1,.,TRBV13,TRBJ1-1,CASRGTDFDHAPEAFF,TGTGCCAGCAGAGGGACAGATTTTGATCATGCACCTGAAGCTTTCTTT
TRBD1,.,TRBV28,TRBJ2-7,CASSLSQGAGEQYF,TGTGCCAGCAGTCTATCTCAGGGGGCAGGAGAGCAGTACTTC
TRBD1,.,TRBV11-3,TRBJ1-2,CASSLEDQGALRDGYTF,TGTGCCAGCAGCTTAGAAGACCAGGGGGCGCTTAGGGATGGCTACACCTTC
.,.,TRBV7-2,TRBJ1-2,CASSPNVVGYGYTF,TGTGCCAGCAGCCCTAACGTGGTCGGCTATGGCTACACCTTC